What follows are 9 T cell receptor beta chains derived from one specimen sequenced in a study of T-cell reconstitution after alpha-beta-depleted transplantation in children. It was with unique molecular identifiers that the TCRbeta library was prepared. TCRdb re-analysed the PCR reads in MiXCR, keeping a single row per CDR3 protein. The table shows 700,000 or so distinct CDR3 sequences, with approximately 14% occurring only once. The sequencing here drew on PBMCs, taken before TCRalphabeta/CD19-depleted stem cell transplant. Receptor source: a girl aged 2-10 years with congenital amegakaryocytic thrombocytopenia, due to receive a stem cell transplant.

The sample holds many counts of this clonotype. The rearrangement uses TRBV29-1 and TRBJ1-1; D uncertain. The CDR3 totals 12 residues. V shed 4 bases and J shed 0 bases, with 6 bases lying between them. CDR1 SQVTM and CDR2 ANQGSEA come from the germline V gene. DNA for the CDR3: TGCAGCGTTGCGGAGTTGAACACTGAAGCTTTCTTT. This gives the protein CSVAELNTEAFF.

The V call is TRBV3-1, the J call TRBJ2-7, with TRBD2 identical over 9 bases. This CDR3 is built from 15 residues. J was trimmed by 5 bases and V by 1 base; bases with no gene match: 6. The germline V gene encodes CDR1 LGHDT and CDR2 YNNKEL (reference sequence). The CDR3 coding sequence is TGTGCCAGCAGCCAAGTGGGAGCGGGAGGTAACGAGCAGTACTTC. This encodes CASSQVGAGGNEQYF.

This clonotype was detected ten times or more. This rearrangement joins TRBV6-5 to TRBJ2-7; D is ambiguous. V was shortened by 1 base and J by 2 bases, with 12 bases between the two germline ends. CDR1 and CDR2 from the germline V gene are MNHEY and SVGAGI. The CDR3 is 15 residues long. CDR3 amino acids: CASSYYSPGPYEQYF. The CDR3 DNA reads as TGTGCCAGCAGTTACTATTCCCCCGGACCCTACGAGCAGTACTTC.

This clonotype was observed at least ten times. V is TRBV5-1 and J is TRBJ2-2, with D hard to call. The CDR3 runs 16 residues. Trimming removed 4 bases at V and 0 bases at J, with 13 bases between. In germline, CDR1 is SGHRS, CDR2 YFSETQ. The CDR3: CASSPRNTANTGELFF. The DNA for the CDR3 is TGCGCCAGCAGCCCGAGGAATACCGCGAACACCGGGGAGCTGTTTTTT.

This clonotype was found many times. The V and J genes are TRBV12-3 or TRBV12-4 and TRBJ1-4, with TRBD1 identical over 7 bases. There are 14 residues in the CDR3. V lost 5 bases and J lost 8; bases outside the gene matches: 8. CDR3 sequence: CASSGTGVSEKLFF. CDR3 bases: TGTGCCAGCAGTGGTACAGGGGTAAGCGAAAAACTGTTTTTT.

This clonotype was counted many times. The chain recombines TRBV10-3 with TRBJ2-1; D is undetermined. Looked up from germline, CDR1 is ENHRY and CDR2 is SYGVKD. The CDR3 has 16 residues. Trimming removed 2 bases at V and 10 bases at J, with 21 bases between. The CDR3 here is CAISEVGNTISMEQFF. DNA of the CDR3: TGTGCCATCAGTGAGGTGGGGAATACAATTTCAATGGAGCAGTTCTTC.

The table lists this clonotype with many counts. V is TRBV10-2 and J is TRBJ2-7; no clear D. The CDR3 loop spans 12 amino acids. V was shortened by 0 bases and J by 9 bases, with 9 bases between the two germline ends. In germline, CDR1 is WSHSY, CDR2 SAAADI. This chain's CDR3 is CASSESPEAQYF. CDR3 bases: TGCGCCAGCAGTGAGTCACCGGAAGCGCAGTACTTC.

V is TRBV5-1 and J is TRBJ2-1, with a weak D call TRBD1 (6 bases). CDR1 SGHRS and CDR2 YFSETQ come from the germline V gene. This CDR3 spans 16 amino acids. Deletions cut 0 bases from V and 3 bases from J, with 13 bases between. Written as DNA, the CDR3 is TGCGCCAGCAGCTTGGTAGCAGGGGTGATCTACAATGAGCAGTTCTTC. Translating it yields CASSLVAGVIYNEQFF. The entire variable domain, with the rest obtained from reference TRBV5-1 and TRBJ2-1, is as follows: KAGVTQTPRYLIKTRGQQVTLSCSPISGHRSVSWYQQTPGQGLQFLFEYFSETQRNKGNFPGRFSGRQFSNSRSEMNVSTLELGDSALYLCASSLVAGVIYNEQFFGPGTRLTVL.

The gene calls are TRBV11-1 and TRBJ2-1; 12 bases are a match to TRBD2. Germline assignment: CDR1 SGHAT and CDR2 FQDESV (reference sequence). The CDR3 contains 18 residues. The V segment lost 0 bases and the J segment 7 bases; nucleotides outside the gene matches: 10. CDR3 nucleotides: TGTGCCAGCAGCTTAGCGATTGGGAGACTAGCGGGAGATAATGAGCAGTTCTTC. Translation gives CASSLAIGRLAGDNEQFF.